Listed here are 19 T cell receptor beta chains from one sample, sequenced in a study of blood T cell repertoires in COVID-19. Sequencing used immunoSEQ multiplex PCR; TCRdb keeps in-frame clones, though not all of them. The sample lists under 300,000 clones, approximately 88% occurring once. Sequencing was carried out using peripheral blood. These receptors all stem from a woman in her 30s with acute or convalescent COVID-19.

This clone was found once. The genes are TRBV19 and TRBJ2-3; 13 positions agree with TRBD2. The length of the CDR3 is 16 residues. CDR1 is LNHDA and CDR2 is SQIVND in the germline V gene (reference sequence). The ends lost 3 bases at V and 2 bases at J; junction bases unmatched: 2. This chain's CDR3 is CASSMGLAGTTDTQYF. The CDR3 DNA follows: TGTGCCAGTAGTATGGGACTAGCGGGAACCACAGATACGCAGTATTTT.

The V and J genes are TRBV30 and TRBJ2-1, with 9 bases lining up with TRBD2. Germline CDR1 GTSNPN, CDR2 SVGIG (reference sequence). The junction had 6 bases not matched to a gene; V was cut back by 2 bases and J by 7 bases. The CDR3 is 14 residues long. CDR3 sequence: CAWSSISGSNEQFF. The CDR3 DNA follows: TGTGCCTGGAGTTCGATTAGCGGGAGTAATGAGCAGTTCTTC. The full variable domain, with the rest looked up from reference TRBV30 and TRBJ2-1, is SQTIHQWPATLVQPVGSPLSLECTVEGTSNPNLYWYRQAAGRGLQLLFYSVGIGQISSEVPQNLSASRPQDRQFILSSKKLLLSDSGFYLCAWSSISGSNEQFFGPGTRLTVL.

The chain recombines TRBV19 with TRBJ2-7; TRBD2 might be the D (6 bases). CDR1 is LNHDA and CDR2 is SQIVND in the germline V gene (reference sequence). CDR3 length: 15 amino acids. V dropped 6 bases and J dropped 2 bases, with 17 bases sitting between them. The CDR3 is CASRDAWTTTYEQYF. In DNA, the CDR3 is TGTGCCAGTAGGGATGCGTGGACTACAACCTACGAGCAGTACTTC.

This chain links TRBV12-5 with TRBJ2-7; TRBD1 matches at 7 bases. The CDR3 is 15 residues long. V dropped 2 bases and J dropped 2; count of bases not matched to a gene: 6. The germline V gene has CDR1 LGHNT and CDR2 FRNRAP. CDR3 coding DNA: TGTGCTAGTGGTTTGAACCGACAGGGAACCTACGAGCAGTACTTC. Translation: CASGLNRQGTYEQYF. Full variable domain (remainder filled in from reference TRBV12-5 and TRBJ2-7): DARVTQTPRHKVTEMGQEVTMRCQPILGHNTVFWYRQTMMQGLELLAYFRNRAPLDDSGMPKDRFSAEMPDATLATLKIQPSEPRDSAVYFCASGLNRQGTYEQYFGPGTRLTVT.

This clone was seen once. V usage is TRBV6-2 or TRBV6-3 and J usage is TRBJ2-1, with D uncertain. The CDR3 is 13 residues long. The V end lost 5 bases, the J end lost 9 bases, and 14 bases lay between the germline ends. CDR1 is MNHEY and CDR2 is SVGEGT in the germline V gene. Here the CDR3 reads CASSSYLVLEQFF. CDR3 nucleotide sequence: TGTGCCAGCAGTAGCTATCTAGTGCTTGAGCAGTTCTTC.

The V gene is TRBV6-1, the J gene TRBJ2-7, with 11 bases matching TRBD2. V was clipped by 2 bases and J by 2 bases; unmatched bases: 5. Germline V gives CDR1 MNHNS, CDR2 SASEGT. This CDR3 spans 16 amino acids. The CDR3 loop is CASSERGTSGTYEQYF. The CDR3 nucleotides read TGTGCCAGCAGTGAAAGAGGGACTAGCGGTACCTACGAGCAGTACTTC.

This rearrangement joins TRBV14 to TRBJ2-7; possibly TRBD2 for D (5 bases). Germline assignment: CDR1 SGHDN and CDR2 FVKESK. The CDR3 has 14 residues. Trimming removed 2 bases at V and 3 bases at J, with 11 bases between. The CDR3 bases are TGTGCCAGCAGCCAATTACTAGGGAGCTACGAGCAGTACTTC. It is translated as CASSQLLGSYEQYF.

The CDR3 DNA reads TGTGCCATCAGTGAGGGCACCGGGGGGCAGCCCCAGCATTTT. Translation: CAISEGTGGQPQHF. The V and J genes are TRBV10-3 and TRBJ1-5; D perhaps matches TRBD1 (5 bases). From germline, CDR1 is ENHRY and CDR2 SYGVKD. This CDR3 region has 14 residues. V gave up 2 bases and J gave up 7 bases, with 12 bases separating them.

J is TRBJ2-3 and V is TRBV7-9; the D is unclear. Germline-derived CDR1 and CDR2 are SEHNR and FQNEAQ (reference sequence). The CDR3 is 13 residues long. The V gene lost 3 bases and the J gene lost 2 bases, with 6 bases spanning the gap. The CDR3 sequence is CASSFSLTDTQYF. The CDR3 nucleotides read TGTGCCAGCAGCTTCTCACTCACAGATACGCAGTATTTT.

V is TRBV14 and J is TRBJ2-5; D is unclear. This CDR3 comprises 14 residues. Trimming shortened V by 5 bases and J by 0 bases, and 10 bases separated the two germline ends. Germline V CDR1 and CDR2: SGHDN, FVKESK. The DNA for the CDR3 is TGTGCCAGCAGCTGGGCAGGAAACCAAGAGACCCAGTACTTC. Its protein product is CASSWAGNQETQYF.

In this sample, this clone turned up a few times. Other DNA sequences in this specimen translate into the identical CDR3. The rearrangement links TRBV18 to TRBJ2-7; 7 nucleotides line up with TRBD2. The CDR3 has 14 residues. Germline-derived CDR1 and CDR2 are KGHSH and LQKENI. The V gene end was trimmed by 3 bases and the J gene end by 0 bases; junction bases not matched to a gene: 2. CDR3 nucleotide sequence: TGTGCCAGCTCACCCGGCGGGAGCTCCTACGAGCAGTACTTC. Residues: CASSPGGSSYEQYF.

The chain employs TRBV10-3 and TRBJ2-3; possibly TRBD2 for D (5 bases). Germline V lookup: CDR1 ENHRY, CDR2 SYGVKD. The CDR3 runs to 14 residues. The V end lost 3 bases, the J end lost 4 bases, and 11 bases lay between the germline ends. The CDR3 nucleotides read TGTGCCATCAGTGACTCGTTCGGGGCAGATACGCAGTATTTT. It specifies CAISDSFGADTQYF.

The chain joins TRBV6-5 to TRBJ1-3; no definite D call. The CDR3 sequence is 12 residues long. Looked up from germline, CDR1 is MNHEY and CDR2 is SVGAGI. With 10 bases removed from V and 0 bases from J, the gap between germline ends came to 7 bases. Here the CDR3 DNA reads TGTGCCACCCGGGACTCTGGAAACACCATATATTTT. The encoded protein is CATRDSGNTIYF.

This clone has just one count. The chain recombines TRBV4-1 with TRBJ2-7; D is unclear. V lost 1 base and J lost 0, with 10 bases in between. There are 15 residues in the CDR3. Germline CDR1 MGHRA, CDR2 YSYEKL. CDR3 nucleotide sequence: TGCGCCAGCAGCCAAGGTCAGTGGAGCTCCTACGAGCAGTACTTC. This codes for CASSQGQWSSYEQYF.

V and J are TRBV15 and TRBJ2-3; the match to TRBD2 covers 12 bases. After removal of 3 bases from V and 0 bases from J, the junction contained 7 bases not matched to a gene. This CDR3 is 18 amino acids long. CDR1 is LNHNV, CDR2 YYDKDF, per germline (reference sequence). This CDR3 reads CATSRGPGLAGSTDTQYF. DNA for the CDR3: TGTGCCACCAGCAGGGGACCGGGACTAGCGGGTAGCACAGATACGCAGTATTTT.

The CDR3 DNA reads as TGTGCCAGCAGCTTAGGGGCCAGCGGGGGTAGAGATACGCAGTATTTT. Translating it yields CASSLGASGGRDTQYF. The chain links TRBV7-2 to TRBJ2-3; 8 positions agree with TRBD2. The CDR3 spans 16 residues. With 1 base clipped from V and 5 bases from J, the junction kept 8 bases outside the gene matches. Looked up from germline, CDR1 is SGHTA and CDR2 is FQGNSA. Filled out from reference TRBV7-2 and TRBJ2-3, the complete variable domain reads GAGVSQSPSNKVTEKGKDVELRCDPISGHTALYWYRQSLGQGLEFLIYFQGNSAPDKSGLPSDRFSAERTGGSVSTLTIQRTQQEDSAVYLCASSLGASGGRDTQYFGPGTRLTVL.

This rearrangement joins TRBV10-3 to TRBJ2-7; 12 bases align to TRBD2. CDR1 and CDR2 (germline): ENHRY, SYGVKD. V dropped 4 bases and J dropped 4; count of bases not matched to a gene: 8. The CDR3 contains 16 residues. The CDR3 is CAISGGGLAGLYEQYF. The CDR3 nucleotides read TGTGCCATCAGTGGGGGGGGACTAGCGGGTTTGTACGAGCAGTACTTC.

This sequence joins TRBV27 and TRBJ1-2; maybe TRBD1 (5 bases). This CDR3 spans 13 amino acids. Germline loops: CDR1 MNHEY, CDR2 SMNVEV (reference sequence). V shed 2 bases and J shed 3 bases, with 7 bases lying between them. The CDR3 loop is CASSLVRDYGYTF. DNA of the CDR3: TGTGCCAGCAGTTTAGTCAGGGACTATGGCTACACCTTC.

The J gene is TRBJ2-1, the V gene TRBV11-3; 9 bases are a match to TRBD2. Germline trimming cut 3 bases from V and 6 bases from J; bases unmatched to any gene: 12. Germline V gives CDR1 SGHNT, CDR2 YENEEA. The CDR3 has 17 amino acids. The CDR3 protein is CASSFSPSGKGANEQFF. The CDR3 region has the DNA TGTGCCAGCAGCTTTTCCCCTAGCGGGAAAGGGGCCAATGAGCAGTTCTTC.